A single sample is the source of the 10 T cell receptor beta chains below, sequenced in a study of blood T cell repertoires in COVID-19. TCRdb's copy holds only in-frame clones and misses some; the assay was immunoSEQ multiplex PCR. This sample has over 70,000 clones, with about 90% found just once. The source material was peripheral blood. Receptor source: a human donor in a cohort sampled during active COVID-19.

The chain carries TRBV7-9 and TRBJ1-6; D uncertain. CDR1 is SEHNR and CDR2 is FQNEAQ in the germline V gene (reference sequence). The CDR3 totals 12 residues. V gave up 4 bases and J gave up 10 bases, with 8 bases separating them. The chain's CDR3 is CASSSARSPLHF. Written as DNA, the CDR3 is TGTGCCAGCAGCTCCGCTCGGTCACCCCTCCACTTT.

The J gene is TRBJ2-1, the V gene TRBV25-1; the match to TRBD2 covers 7 bases. V was pared by 4 bases and J by 1 base, with 10 bases of the junction left unmatched. Germline V gives CDR1 MGHDK, CDR2 SYGVNS. This CDR3 contains 17 residues. CDR3 protein: CASSAPMREPSYNEQFF. CDR3 DNA: TGTGCCAGCAGTGCCCCAATGCGGGAGCCTTCCTACAATGAGCAGTTCTTC. Full variable domain (rest looked up from reference TRBV25-1 and TRBJ2-1): EADIYQTPRYLVIGTGKKITLECSQTMGHDKMYWYQQDPGMELHLIHYSYGVNSTEKGDLSSESTVSRIRTEHFPLTLESARPSHTSQYLCASSAPMREPSYNEQFFGPGTRLTVL.

J is TRBJ1-2 and V is TRBV19, with D perhaps matching TRBD1 (5 bases). The CDR3 consists of 13 residues. Trimming took 8 bases from V and 6 from J, leaving 16 bases between them. The germline V gene has CDR1 LNHDA and CDR2 SQIVND (reference sequence). DNA of the CDR3: TGTGCCAGTCGGAAAGACAGCCGAGATGGCTACACCTTC. This gives the protein CASRKDSRDGYTF.

This rearrangement joins TRBV27 to TRBJ1-3, with D perhaps matching TRBD1 (5 bases). The CDR3 covers 13 residues. Germline loops: CDR1 MNHEY, CDR2 SMNVEV (reference sequence). Trimming removed 4 bases at V and 4 bases at J, with 8 bases between. The CDR3 reads CASSSRQGNTIYF. The CDR3 DNA reads as TGTGCCAGCAGTTCCAGACAGGGAAACACCATATATTTT.

This clone was found once. V gene TRBV15 combines with J gene TRBJ2-2; 7 bases line up with TRBD2. This CDR3 has 18 residues. Germline V gives CDR1 LNHNV, CDR2 YYDKDF (reference sequence). Trimming removed 0 bases from V and 2 bases from J; junction bases left unmatched: 9. This CDR3 is CATSREPSSGANTGELFF. CDR3 in DNA: TGTGCCACCAGCAGAGAACCATCGAGCGGGGCAAACACCGGGGAGCTGTTTTTT.

V gene TRBV18 combines with J gene TRBJ1-2, with TRBD1 identical over 8 bases. J gave up 7 bases and V 3 bases, and 13 bases lay outside the gene matches. The CDR3 is 16 residues long. Germline CDR1 and CDR2: KGHSH and LQKENI. The CDR3 region is CASSPPSGQGSVGYTF. CDR3 DNA sequence: TGTGCCAGCTCACCGCCTTCTGGACAGGGCAGTGTTGGCTACACCTTC.

The J gene is TRBJ1-2, the V gene TRBV30; D is unclear. Trimming pared 2 bases from V and 9 bases from J, leaving 16 bases between. CDR1 and CDR2 from the germline V gene are GTSNPN and SVGIG (reference sequence). The length of the CDR3 is 13 residues. The CDR3 nucleotides are TGTGCCTGGAGTCTTGGTGTAACTAGGAGCTACACCTTC. It yields the protein CAWSLGVTRSYTF.

This clone was found a few times. The chain employs TRBV19 and TRBJ1-1; TRBD1 is a possible D gene (5 bases). Trimming pared 5 bases from V and 1 base from J, leaving 14 bases between. From germline, CDR1 is LNHDA and CDR2 SQIVND (reference sequence). This CDR3 region has 15 residues. As DNA, the CDR3 is TGTGCCAGTAGTGCTTCGGCGCAGGGGAACACTGAAGCTTTCTTT. It encodes CASSASAQGNTEAFF. The whole variable domain, filled in from reference TRBV19 and TRBJ1-1, reads DGGITQSPKYLFRKEGQNVTLSCEQNLNHDAMYWYRQDPGQGLRLIYYSQIVNDFQKGDIAEGYSVSREKKESFPLTVTSAQKNPTAFYLCASSASAQGNTEAFFGQGTRLTVV.

This clone ranks as medium-sized. The chain links TRBV3-1 (or the pseudogene TRBV3-2) to TRBJ1-1; a possible D gene is TRBD1 (6 bases). Trimming removed 8 bases from V and 1 base from J, with 11 bases in between. CDR3 length: 13 residues. Germline CDR1 reads LGHDT; CDR2 reads YNNKEL (reference sequence). The CDR3 spells CASGGRGNTEAFF. The CDR3 DNA follows: TGTGCCAGCGGAGGCAGGGGGAACACTGAAGCTTTCTTT.

The chain joins TRBV5-1 to TRBJ1-6; D uncertain. Trimming removed 4 bases from V and 0 bases from J, with 11 bases in between. This CDR3 comprises 16 residues. Germline CDR1 reads SGHRS; CDR2 reads YFSETQ. The CDR3 region is CASSTDPGSYNSPLHF. CDR3 nucleotide sequence: TGCGCCAGCAGCACCGACCCGGGCTCCTATAATTCACCCCTCCACTTT.